This T cell receptor beta chain emerged from a study of blood T cell repertoires in COVID-19. As for the study in general: Sites in the United States, Italy and Spain provided acute and convalescent COVID-19 samples. Sample material is recorded as cDNA or gDNA derived from T cells, B-cell-depleted T cells, or PBMCs.

Original data processing: Counts of nucleated cells, estimated from reference gene primer amplification, were obtained. Assay used: immunoSEQ multiplex PCR; TCRdb lists only in-frame clones, some missing. V, J and clone size were drawn from that table, and D and trimming were deduced from the DNA. The data show around 230,000 clones, with around 87% seen just once and 3.3% held by the top ten. Recruitment covered about 26 US areas and drew participants whose ages spanned roughly 18 to 100 years. The origin of this receptor is a woman between 40 and 50 years old with acute COVID-19. The specimen sequenced was PBMCs or T cells enriched from blood (not recorded which).

CDR3 in DNA: TGTGCCATCAGTGGGGGCGGATCGAACACCGGGGAGCTGTTTTTT. This codes for CAISGGGSNTGELFF. The chain couples TRBV10-3 to TRBJ2-2, with TRBD1 as a possible D gene (5 bases). Germline-derived CDR1 and CDR2 are ENHRY and SYGVKD. The CDR3 loop spans 15 amino acids. V shed 4 bases and J shed 0 bases, with 9 bases lying between them.